The 2 T cell receptor beta chains in this list originate from one sample, sequenced in a study of OX40 agonist ivuxolimab in advanced cancers. Assay used: immunoSEQ multiplex PCR; TCRdb lists only in-frame clones, some missing. The repertoire holds some 98,000 clones, with roughly 80% as singletons. The sequencing used CD4+ or CD8+ T cells sorted from blood, collected in a trial of the OX40 agonist ivuxolimab. All receptors derive from an adult with an advanced solid tumor such as melanoma, head and neck, liver or kidney cancer.

This clone was seen just once. The V and J genes are TRBV7-9 and TRBJ1-6; weak D call: TRBD1 (5 bases). This CDR3 comprises 15 residues. From germline, CDR1 is SEHNR and CDR2 FQNEAQ (reference sequence). The germline V and J ends were trimmed by 3 bases and 5 bases, with 11 bases remaining between them. CDR3: CASSFGTGNNSPLHF. The CDR3 bases are TGTGCCAGCAGCTTCGGGACGGGAAATAATTCACCCCTCCACTTT.

The CDR3 reads CASSLLVSGANVLTF. The CDR3 coding sequence is TGTGCCAGCAGCTTGTTAGTTTCTGGGGCCAACGTCCTGACTTTC. This chain uses TRBV5-5 with TRBJ2-6; D remains ambiguous. V gave up 1 base and J gave up 1 base, with 6 bases separating them. The CDR3 length is 15 residues. The germline V gene encodes CDR1 SGHKS and CDR2 YYEKEE (reference sequence).